Below are 24 T cell receptor beta chains sequenced from a single sample in a study of T-cell reconstitution after alpha-beta-depleted transplantation in children. Unique molecular identifiers were used to barcode this TCRbeta library. One entry per CDR3 protein results from TCRdb running MiXCR on the PCR reads. This table has 400,000 to 500,000 distinct CDR3 sequences, approximately 10% appearing once. Sample: PBMCs from the stem cell graft donor, taken from the stem cell graft. The origin of the receptors is a human donor who donated a stem cell graft to a child with acute myeloid leukemia.

The V call is TRBV12-3 or TRBV12-4, the J call TRBJ2-1; 11 bases agree with TRBD2. The CDR3 is 17 amino acids. V shed 6 bases and J 1 base; nucleotides not matched to a gene: 8. CDR3 protein: CASRNYRTSGSYNEQFF. CDR3 nucleotides: TGTGCCAGCAGAAACTACCGGACTAGCGGGTCCTACAATGAGCAGTTCTTC.

This clonotype was detected only a few times. V usage is TRBV2 and J usage is TRBJ2-1, with 8 bases that match TRBD2. The CDR3 spans 14 residues. Looked up from germline, CDR1 is SNHLY and CDR2 is FYNNEI. The V gene end was trimmed by 11 bases and the J gene end by 0 bases; junction bases not matched to a gene: 6. CDR3 protein: CAAGGGSSYNEQFF. The CDR3 DNA reads TGTGCCGCGGGGGGAGGGAGCTCCTACAATGAGCAGTTCTTC.

This clonotype has just a few counts. The chain recombines TRBV2 with TRBJ2-5; TRBD2 matches at 7 bases. The CDR3 consists of 14 residues. V dropped 6 bases and J dropped 0; count of bases not matched to a gene: 4. The germline gives CDR1 SNHLY, CDR2 FYNNEI. The CDR3 bases are TGTGCCAGCAGAGCGGGGACGTACCAAGAGACCCAGTACTTC. Translation gives CASRAGTYQETQYF.

Points on this clonotype: Given a much more abundant clone one base away, this may be a read error. The chain's CDR3 is CASSLAVGPYEQYF. The CDR3 nucleotides read TGTGCCAGCAGCTTAGCGGTAGGGCCCTACGAGCAGTACTTC. V usage is TRBV7-2 and J usage is TRBJ2-7; D unresolved. Germline V gene sequence: CDR1 SGHTA, CDR2 FQGNSA. The V end was cut by 0 bases, the J end by 2 bases, with 8 bases between. This CDR3 is built from 14 residues.

This clonotype has a count of ten or more. The rearrangement links TRBV5-1 to TRBJ2-3, with 7 bases lining up with TRBD2. The germline CDR1 and CDR2 sequences are SGHRS and YFSETQ. The ends lost 4 bases at V and 0 bases at J; junction bases unmatched: 5. This CDR3 has 15 residues. The CDR3 coding sequence is TGCGCCAGCAGCACAACTAGCGTTAGCACAGATACGCAGTATTTT. Its protein is CASSTTSVSTDTQYF.

The sample holds a few counts of this clonotype. The chain carries TRBV5-6 and TRBJ2-7; D might be TRBD1 (5 bases). Per the germline V gene, CDR1 is SGHDT and CDR2 is YYEEEE. The germline V and J ends were trimmed by 0 bases and 5 bases, with 12 bases remaining between them. The length of the CDR3 is 14 residues. The CDR3 reads CASSLDLGVHEQYV. CDR3 DNA sequence: TGTGCCAGCAGCTTGGACTTAGGGGTTCACGAGCAGTACGTC.

This clonotype was picked up a small number of times. The rearrangement joins TRBV20-1 to TRBJ1-5; 7 bases fit TRBD1. Looked up from germline, CDR1 is DFQATT and CDR2 is SNEGSKA (reference sequence). V trimming: 5 bases; J trimming: 2 bases; junction bases outside the gene matches: 9. The CDR3 sequence is 15 residues long. The CDR3 region is CSAYPQGDGNQPQHF. CDR3 DNA: TGCAGTGCTTACCCTCAGGGGGACGGCAATCAGCCCCAGCATTTT.

The CDR3 region is CASSQLGKNIQYF. CDR3 bases: TGCGCCAGCAGCCAATTGGGTAAAAACATTCAGTACTTC. This chain links TRBV4-1 with TRBJ2-4; no reliable D call. Per germline, CDR1 MGHRA and CDR2 YSYEKL. Trimming cost V 2 bases and J 4 bases, with 6 bases left between them. CDR3 length: 13 residues.

This clonotype has at least ten counts. The chain couples TRBV29-1 to TRBJ1-1, with 10 bases that match TRBD1. Trimming took 6 bases from V and 11 from J; bases not matched to a gene: 0. The CDR3 has 9 amino acids. Germline V gene sequence: CDR1 SQVTM, CDR2 ANQGSEA. The CDR3 reads CSVDRGAFF. DNA for the CDR3: TGCAGCGTGGACAGGGGGGCTTTCTTT.

The V gene is TRBV24-1, the J gene TRBJ2-1; weak D call: TRBD2 (5 bases). This CDR3 is 14 amino acids long. V lost 5 bases and J 6 bases, leaving 13 bases between the germline ends. Germline lookup yields CDR1 KGHDR and CDR2 SFDVKD. The CDR3 region is CATSVGDQRNEQFF. CDR3 coding DNA: TGTGCCACCAGTGTCGGGGATCAGCGCAATGAGCAGTTCTTC.

This chain links TRBV29-1 with TRBJ2-2, with TRBD2 matching over 11 bases. The V segment lost 3 bases and the J segment 3 bases; nucleotides outside the gene matches: 6. The CDR3 loop spans 16 amino acids. Germline CDR1 SQVTM, CDR2 ANQGSEA. CDR3: CSVEVEGLADTGELFF. CDR3 DNA: TGCAGCGTTGAGGTTGAGGGACTAGCGGACACCGGGGAGCTGTTTTTT.

This clonotype was observed a handful of times. The chain couples TRBV29-1 to TRBJ1-2; D possibly corresponds to TRBD1 (6 bases). The CDR3 sequence is 13 residues long. Germline V CDR1 and CDR2: SQVTM, ANQGSEA. Between the trimmed V and J ends, which lost 8 bases and 2 bases, there was a span of 15 bases. The CDR3 here is CSFTGQLNYGYTF. In DNA, the CDR3 is TGCAGCTTTACTGGACAGCTAAACTATGGCTACACCTTC.

There are many counts of this clonotype. This chain uses TRBV7-2 with TRBJ1-1; 8 nucleotides align to TRBD1. Unmatched junction bases numbered 4, after V lost 0 bases and J lost 4 bases. Germline V lookup: CDR1 SGHTA, CDR2 FQGNSA. The CDR3 has 15 residues. CDR3 sequence (DNA): TGTGCCAGCAGCTTAGCCGCAGGGGGCTTCACTGAAGCTTTCTTT. This translates into CASSLAAGGFTEAFF.

The genes are TRBV6-5 and TRBJ1-2; D gene uncertain. Germline-derived CDR1 and CDR2 are MNHEY and SVGAGI. This CDR3 region has 12 residues. V gave up 4 bases and J gave up 5 bases, with 8 bases separating them. The CDR3 region is CASSSAGYGYTF. For the CDR3, the DNA is TGTGCCAGCAGTTCCGCGGGTTATGGCTACACCTTC.

This clonotype turned up a few times. The rearrangement uses TRBV7-6 and TRBJ2-1; 11 bases agree with TRBD2. With 2 bases clipped from V and 4 bases from J, the junction kept 10 bases outside the gene matches. Germline CDR1 is SGHVS and CDR2 is FNYEAQ. The CDR3 has 18 residues. CDR3 protein: CASSLWTSGLPVYNEQFF. DNA of the CDR3: TGTGCCAGCAGCTTATGGACTAGCGGGCTCCCCGTTTACAATGAGCAGTTCTTC.

This clonotype was counted a few times. The chain recombines TRBV20-1 with TRBJ2-3; the match to TRBD1 covers 9 bases. Per the germline V gene, CDR1 is DFQATT and CDR2 is SNEGSKA (reference sequence). Losses at the gene ends were 6 bases for V and 1 base for J; bases not matched to a gene: 14. CDR3 size: 17 residues. The CDR3 is CSAPVTGGLFGTDTQYF. In DNA, the CDR3 is TGCAGTGCGCCCGTCACAGGGGGCCTCTTCGGCACAGATACGCAGTATTTT.

The V gene is TRBV20-1, the J gene TRBJ2-4, with D tentatively TRBD2 (5 bases). CDR3 length: 13 residues. Germline V gene data show CDR1 as DFQATT and CDR2 as SNEGSKA (reference sequence). Trimming removed 6 bases from V and 6 bases from J, with 15 bases in between. The CDR3 DNA reads as TGCAGTGCCAACGACGGACTGCGAAACATTCAGTACTTC. Translated: CSANDGLRNIQYF.

This clonotype occurred a few times. The chain employs TRBV12-3 or TRBV12-4 and TRBJ1-5; 7 nucleotides line up with TRBD1. The length of the CDR3 is 14 residues. V trimming: 5 bases; J trimming: 4 bases; junction bases outside the gene matches: 5. DNA for the CDR3: TGTGCCAGCAGTAGAGACAGGGAAAATCAGCCCCAGCATTTT. Its translation: CASSRDRENQPQHF.

Many counts were recorded for this clonotype. The chain couples TRBV5-6 to TRBJ1-3; D is unclear. This CDR3 has 15 residues. V lost 2 bases, J lost 0 bases, and 9 bases lay in between. Germline V gene lookup returns CDR1 SGHDT and CDR2 YYEEEE. The CDR3: CASSFWKNSGNTIYF. The CDR3 region has the DNA TGTGCCAGCAGCTTTTGGAAAAACTCTGGAAACACCATATATTTT.

The chain combines TRBV7-6 with TRBJ2-3; the D is unclear. Germline CDR1 reads SGHVS; CDR2 reads FNYEAQ. The length of the CDR3 is 13 residues. Trimming stripped 2 bases from V and 3 bases from J, with 6 bases between. The CDR3 protein is CASSLPQTDTQYF. The CDR3 DNA follows: TGTGCCAGCAGCTTACCTCAGACAGATACGCAGTATTTT.

V is TRBV20-1 and J is TRBJ2-7; 7 nucleotides line up with TRBD1. V shed 3 bases, J shed 3 bases, and the junction held 8 bases outside the gene matches. Per the germline V gene, CDR1 is DFQATT and CDR2 is SNEGSKA (reference sequence). The CDR3 totals 14 residues. The DNA for the CDR3 is TGCAGTGCTAGTGAGACAGGGAACTACTACGAGCAGTACTTC. The encoded protein is CSASETGNYYEQYF.

V usage is TRBV25-1 and J usage is TRBJ2-3, with 7 bases identical to TRBD1. Germline V gives CDR1 MGHDK, CDR2 SYGVNS. The CDR3 loop spans 13 amino acids. Trimming cost V 7 bases and J 5 bases; bases outside gene matches: 6. The CDR3 region has the DNA TGTGCCAGCACCGCAGACAGGGAAGATACGCAGTATTTT. Residues: CASTADREDTQYF.

There are many counts of this clonotype. The rearrangement joins TRBV6-2 or TRBV6-3 to TRBJ2-1; D perhaps matches TRBD2 (6 bases). Trimming removed 8 bases from V and 6 bases from J, with 14 bases in between. The CDR3 consists of 13 residues. Germline loops: CDR1 MNHEY, CDR2 SVGEGT. The CDR3 region is CASGPTSFNEQFF. For the CDR3, the DNA is TGTGCCAGCGGCCCGACTAGTTTCAATGAGCAGTTCTTC.

This clonotype was counted ten times or more. V and J are TRBV7-2 and TRBJ2-7; 7 bases align to TRBD1. The germline gives CDR1 SGHTA, CDR2 FQGNSA. CDR3 size: 14 residues. V lost 5 bases to trimming and J lost 5 bases; unmatched junction nucleotides: 9. The CDR3 is CASSRDRESNEQYF. As DNA, the CDR3 is TGTGCCAGCAGCCGAGACAGGGAATCTAACGAGCAGTACTTC.